The clone carrying this T cell receptor beta chain was found many times. Antigen unknown. These data come from a study of early T cells in non-severe SARS-CoV-2 infection. This CDR3 spans 17 amino acids. Germline V gene data show CDR1 as SQVTM and CDR2 as ANQGSEA. With 3 bases removed from V and 0 bases from J, the gap between germline ends came to 15 bases. General study findings and limits: Reliance on VDJdb matching favored anti-spike CD8 responses; private and CD4 specificities were missed.

The TCR library protocol attached unique molecular identifiers to the individual cDNA molecules. MiXCR was run by TCRdb on the 5' RACE reads, yielding one entry per CDR3 protein. Of 100,000 to 120,000 distinct CDR3 sequences in the sample, 10% to 15% are singletons; the top ten hold 3% to 4.5%. The material sequenced was whole blood, taken at baseline. The clonotype was recovered from an adult who was a healthcare worker with PCR-confirmed SARS-CoV-2 infection or an uninfected control (not recorded which). The chain is built from TRBV29-1 and TRBJ2-6; D may be TRBD1 (5 bases). Here the CDR3 DNA reads TGCAGCGTTGAGGAGCCGGACATCCACTCTGGGGCCAACGTCCTGACTTTC. This translates into CSVEEPDIHSGANVLTF. The complete variable domain, with remaining parts taken from reference TRBV29-1 and TRBJ2-6, reads SAVISQKPSRDICQRGTSLTIQCQVDSQVTMMFWYRQQPGQSLTLIATANQGSEATYESGFVIDKFPISRPNLTFSTLTVSNMSPEDSSIYLCSVEEPDIHSGANVLTFGAGSRLTVL.